The entry below gives a single T cell receptor beta chain sequence along with its context. Antigen specificity is unknown. The CDR3 contains 16 residues. Trimming removed 2 bases at V and 3 bases at J, with 14 bases between. Germline CDR1 and CDR2: SGHDN and FVKESK. Construction of the TCRbeta library involved unique molecular identifiers. Each CDR3 protein gets one entry after TCRdb re-called the PCR reads with MiXCR. Seen here are approximately 800,000 distinct CDR3 sequences, roughly 16% observed once, and the top ten hold around 4.5%. This record belongs to a study of T-cell reconstitution after alpha-beta-depleted transplantation in children. General study findings and limits: T cells produced anew were the main source of T-cell counts and diversity one year after transplant. From surviving recipient T cells and thymic progenitors came the high day-60 TCRbeta diversity observed in some patients. Expanded graft clones numbering several hundred reportedly gave rise to alpha-beta T cells about two months after transplant.

The chain uses TRBV14 and TRBJ2-1; D might be TRBD2 (5 bases). The sequencing here drew on PBMCs, mostly from graft donor cells, taken 360 days after TCRalphabeta/CD19-depleted stem cell transplant. The receptor was isolated from a male patient between 10 and 17 years old who had a stem cell transplant for acute lymphoblastic leukemia, so the T cells may come from the graft donor. This CDR3 is CASSQNNLAYYNEQFF. The CDR3, as DNA: TGTGCCAGCAGCCAAAATAACCTAGCCTACTACAATGAGCAGTTCTTC.